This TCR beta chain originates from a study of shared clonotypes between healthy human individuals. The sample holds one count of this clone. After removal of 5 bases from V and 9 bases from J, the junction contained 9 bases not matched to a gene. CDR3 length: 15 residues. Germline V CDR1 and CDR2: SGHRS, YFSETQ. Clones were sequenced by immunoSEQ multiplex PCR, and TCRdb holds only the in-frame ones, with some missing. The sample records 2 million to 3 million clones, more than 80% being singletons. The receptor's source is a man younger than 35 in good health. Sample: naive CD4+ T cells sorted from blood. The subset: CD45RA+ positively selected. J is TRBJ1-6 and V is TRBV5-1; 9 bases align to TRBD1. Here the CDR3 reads CASSPGTGSPSPLHF. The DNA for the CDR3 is TGCGCCAGCAGTCCCGGGACAGGGAGCCCTTCACCCCTCCACTTT.